The T cell receptor beta chain described here comes from a study of T cell responses to AZD1222 COVID-19 vaccine. Overall study findings and caveats: Just a handful of people given AZD1222 tested seropositive at baseline.

Of note for this clone: Antigen unknown.

Deletions cut 1 base from V and 13 bases from J, with 14 bases between. The germline V gene has CDR1 MGHDK and CDR2 SYGVNS. This CDR3 is 13 amino acids long. Sequenced by immunoSEQ multiplex PCR; TCRdb stores in-frame clones only, minus some. The table records some 130,000 clones, 85% to 95% of them present only once. This TCR was sampled from an adult who received the AZD1222 COVID-19 vaccine. This rearrangement joins TRBV25-1 to TRBJ2-1; D may be TRBD1 or TRBD2 (5 bases each). Source: peripheral blood, taken 28 days after the second AZD1222 dose. The CDR3 coding sequence is TGTGCCAGCAGTGAATTCGTTGAGGGGCTACAGTTCTTC. Residues: CASSEFVEGLQFF.